This is a list of T cell receptor beta chains from one sample in a study of T-cell reconstitution after alpha-beta-depleted transplantation in children. MiXCR was run by TCRdb on the PCR reads, yielding one entry per CDR3 protein. The sample holds approximately 350,000 distinct CDR3 sequences; about 17% are singletons and the top ten take around 43%. Sample: PBMCs, mostly from graft donor cells, taken 360 days after TCRalphabeta/CD19-depleted stem cell transplant. The receptors come from a male patient under 10 years old who had a stem cell transplant for acute lymphoblastic leukemia, so the T cells may come from the graft donor. Each CDR3 is given with its conserved first and last residue. Fields, in order: clone size, V gene, J gene, CDR3 protein. Clone size is not always given. Where it is, it says once, few, many or a class for expanded clones.

few	TRBV5-8	TRBJ2-1	CASSRGWASGDNEQFF
-	TRBV6-2/TRBV6-3	TRBJ2-4	CASKHRDQNIQYF
-	TRBV18	TRBJ2-2	CASSPFGPGGELFF
few	TRBV4-2	TRBJ1-5	CASSQGQGAANQPQHF
-	TRBV28	TRBJ2-1	CASRLAGGSDEQFF
-	TRBV5-6	TRBJ2-5	CASSSLLGQYF
many	TRBV7-9	TRBJ2-3	CASSSPSTDTQYF
few	TRBV5-1	TRBJ2-3	CASSLVRTTTDTQYF
few	TRBV7-9	TRBJ2-1	CASRVAFDEQFF
few	TRBV28	TRBJ1-2	CASRSPTGGYGYTF
-	TRBV5-1	TRBJ2-1	CASTTLDGTRSTEQFF
many	TRBV7-9	TRBJ2-1	CASSLAAYEQFF
few	TRBV28	TRBJ1-1	CASNHFRGLRDTEAFF
many	TRBV12-3/TRBV12-4	TRBJ2-7	CASSPGTGYRQYF
few	TRBV7-8	TRBJ2-7	CASSPPRYRTSGSSYEQYF
many	TRBV4-3	TRBJ2-1	CASSQDSPGTGEQFF
few	TRBV27	TRBJ2-7	CASRATGSYEQYF
few	TRBV15	TRBJ2-3	CATSSGDRPRTSGRRTDTQYF
-	TRBV4-1	TRBJ1-6	CASSLIRGAGDSPLHF
many	TRBV12-3/TRBV12-4	TRBJ2-2	CASSRNTGMNTGELFF
-	TRBV10-3	TRBJ2-3	CAISEGLAVPDTQYF
few	TRBV28	TRBJ2-1	CASSPPGLRSSYNEQFF
few	TRBV14	TRBJ2-3	CASSQTPTHVTDTQYF
few	TRBV7-9	TRBJ1-1	CASNTGDSALRAFF
-	TRBV7-6	TRBJ2-1	CASSLGLANNEQFF
few	TRBV7-2	TRBJ2-7	CASSLGWRPSDEQYF
-	TRBV20-1	TRBJ2-7	CSAPNLAGGPYEQYF
-	TRBV20-1	TRBJ2-3	CSAREPGAGTQYF
-	TRBV7-2	TRBJ2-3	CASSRPSGGGTQYF
few	TRBV20-1	TRBJ1-4	CSAPKTPNDYEKLFF
-	TRBV5-1	TRBJ2-3	CASSFQPGVSTDTQYF
-	TRBV29-1	TRBJ1-1	CSVEAENEAFF
-	TRBV27	TRBJ2-7	CASSEIAGPPWYEQYF
-	TRBV7-3	TRBJ2-2	CASRPTSGGNTGELFF